This passage covers 31 T cell receptor beta chains from one sample sequenced in a study of lymphopenia after photon versus proton radiotherapy. Data came from immunoSEQ multiplex PCR; TCRdb stores just in-frame clones and leaves some out. Among 20,000 to 30,000 clones listed, over 80% were seen once. Specimen: peripheral blood, collected from a patient treated with proton-based radiotherapy. These receptors originate from a woman aged 70-85 years with pancreatic cancer.

As DNA, the CDR3 is TGTGCCAGCAGCCTCAGGGTTCGCAGCACTGAAGCTTTCTTT. The encoded protein is CASSLRVRSTEAFF. The chain carries TRBV7-8 and TRBJ1-1; maybe TRBD1 (5 bases). Germline CDR1 reads SGHVS; CDR2 reads FQNEAQ. This CDR3 contains 14 residues. Trimming removed 5 bases at V and 4 bases at J, with 14 bases between.

This sequence joins TRBV27 and TRBJ2-3; TRBD1 matches 8 bases. The CDR3 extends over 16 amino acids. Germline lookup yields CDR1 MNHEY and CDR2 SMNVEV (reference sequence). With V trimmed by 3 bases and J by 5 bases, 10 bases remained unmatched. In DNA form, the CDR3 reads TGTGCCAGCAGTTTCCTCGACAGGGGAGCGGGAGATACGCAGTATTTT. This codes for CASSFLDRGAGDTQYF.

This chain links TRBV7-2 with TRBJ2-5, with 10 bases fitting TRBD1. The J call could be wrong; TRBJ2-7 is a better fit for the DNA end. Germline CDR1 and CDR2: SGHTA and FQGNSA. This CDR3 has 14 residues. CDR3 protein: CASSYDRGRYEQYF. The CDR3 DNA sequence: TGTGCCAGCAGCTACGACAGGGGGCGCTACGAGCAGTACTTC.

CDR3 DNA sequence: TGTGCCAGCAGTTTATTTTGGGACAGCACTGATGGCTACACCTTC. This sequence encodes CASSLFWDSTDGYTF. This chain joins TRBV27 and TRBJ1-2; 7 bases agree with TRBD1. The CDR3 has 15 residues. Trimming removed 1 base from V and 6 bases from J; junction bases left unmatched: 8. Germline CDR1 is MNHEY and CDR2 is SMNVEV (reference sequence).

CDR3 sequence: CASRLGTGIGEKLFF. The CDR3 region has the DNA TGTGCCAGCAGGTTGGGGACAGGGATTGGTGAAAAACTGTTTTTT. This chain uses TRBV7-9 with TRBJ1-4, with 9 bases identical to TRBD1. The length of the CDR3 is 15 residues. The V and J ends lost 6 bases and 7 bases, in that order; junction bases with no gene match: 9. The germline gives CDR1 SEHNR, CDR2 FQNEAQ (reference sequence).

This chain connects TRBV6-4 to TRBJ1-2, with a tentative D call TRBD1 (5 bases). CDR3 length equals 17 residues. Germline CDR1 is MRHNA and CDR2 is SNTAGT. V lost 0 bases and J 4 bases, leaving 18 bases between the germline ends. Here the CDR3 DNA reads TGTGCCAGCAGTGACTCGAGTCTCAAGGGGAGCCTCTATGGCTACACCTTC. Amino acid sequence: CASSDSSLKGSLYGYTF.

This clone occurred once. The rearrangement uses TRBV5-1 and TRBJ2-3; 7 bases line up with TRBD2. CDR3 length: 16 amino acids. V dropped 1 base and J dropped 2; count of bases not matched to a gene: 7. Germline CDR1 reads SGHRS; CDR2 reads YFSETQ. The CDR3 DNA sequence: TGCGCCAGCAGCTTGTCGTCTAGCGGCCCCACAGATACGCAGTATTTT. Its protein product is CASSLSSSGPTDTQYF. The complete variable domain, with remaining parts taken from reference TRBV5-1 and TRBJ2-3, reads KAGVTQTPRYLIKTRGQQVTLSCSPISGHRSVSWYQQTPGQGLQFLFEYFSETQRNKGNFPGRFSGRQFSNSRSEMNVSTLELGDSALYLCASSLSSSGPTDTQYFGPGTRLTVL.

The V call is TRBV2, the J call TRBJ2-1, with a weak D call TRBD1 (5 bases). CDR3 length: 11 residues. Germline CDR1 SNHLY, CDR2 FYNNEI. V lost 6 bases to trimming and J lost 9 bases, with 9 bases between them. The CDR3 sequence is CASRKGIEQFF. In DNA form, the CDR3 reads TGTGCCAGCAGGAAGGGGATTGAGCAGTTCTTC.

The J gene is TRBJ1-2, the V gene TRBV19; 10 bases fit TRBD1. CDR1 is LNHDA and CDR2 is SQIVND in the germline V gene (reference sequence). The CDR3 length is 14 residues. The ends lost 7 bases at V and 2 bases at J; junction bases unmatched: 4. CDR3 bases: TGTGCCAGTAACCCGGGACAGGGGAACTATGGCTACACCTTC. Amino acids: CASNPGQGNYGYTF.

This sequence joins TRBV5-1 and TRBJ2-3; 13 bases align to TRBD2. V lost 5 bases, J lost 0 bases, and 6 bases stayed unmatched. Germline V CDR1 and CDR2: SGHRS, YFSETQ. CDR3 size: 17 residues. The CDR3 loop is CASRGTSGIGSTDTQYF. The CDR3 DNA reads as TGCGCCAGCAGGGGGACTAGCGGGATAGGGAGCACAGATACGCAGTATTTT.

This clone was seen a handful of times. The V call is TRBV7-9, the J call TRBJ1-2; D is perhaps TRBD1 (6 bases). The V end lost 5 bases, the J end lost 2 bases, and 9 bases lay between the germline ends. Germline V gene data show CDR1 as SEHNR and CDR2 as FQNEAQ (reference sequence). This CDR3 is 13 amino acids long. The CDR3 loop is CASSPDRNYGYTF. CDR3 coding DNA: TGTGCCAGCAGCCCCGACAGGAACTATGGCTACACCTTC.

J is TRBJ2-7 and V is TRBV18, with D uncertain. V shed 3 bases and J shed 3 bases, with 9 bases lying between them. Per the germline V gene, CDR1 is KGHSH and CDR2 is LQKENI. The CDR3 loop spans 13 amino acids. Here the CDR3 DNA reads TGTGCCAGCTCACCCCAATCCAGCTACGAGCAGTACTTC. Translating gives CASSPQSSYEQYF.

The chain joins TRBV28 to TRBJ1-1, with unresolved D. CDR1 and CDR2 from the germline V gene are MDHEN and SYDVKM. The V end lost 0 bases, the J end lost 6 bases, and 14 bases lay between the germline ends. The CDR3 has 15 amino acids. Here the CDR3 DNA reads TGTGCCAGCAGTTTATGGAGTCCGACAAGCGCTGAAGCTTTCTTT. This sequence encodes CASSLWSPTSAEAFF. Full variable domain (outside the CDR3, taken from reference TRBV28 and TRBJ1-1): DVKVTQSSRYLVKRTGEKVFLECVQDMDHENMFWYRQDPGLGLRLIYFSYDVKMKEKGDIPEGYSVSREKKERFSLILESASTNQTSMYLCASSLWSPTSAEAFFGQGTRLTVV.

The chain couples TRBV7-8 to TRBJ2-2; D is possibly TRBD2 (5 bases). The CDR3 is 13 amino acids. Per the germline V gene, CDR1 is SGHVS and CDR2 is FQNEAQ. Trimming cost V 2 bases and J 7 bases, with 8 bases left between them. The CDR3 bases are TGTGCCAGCAGCTTAAGGGAGCTCGGGGAGCTGTTTTTT. Its protein product is CASSLRELGELFF.

The J gene is TRBJ2-2, the V gene TRBV2, with D tentatively TRBD2 (6 bases). Germline V gene data show CDR1 as SNHLY and CDR2 as FYNNEI. V shed 7 bases and J shed 6 bases, with 18 bases lying between them. The length of the CDR3 is 15 residues. The CDR3: CASMGVEGLAGELFF. The CDR3 DNA reads TGTGCCAGCATGGGAGTGGAGGGGTTGGCCGGGGAGCTGTTTTTT.

The chain combines TRBV12-5 with TRBJ2-1; 10 nucleotides align to TRBD2. With V trimmed by 2 bases and J by 9 bases, 7 bases remained unmatched. This CDR3 spans 15 amino acids. The germline V gene encodes CDR1 LGHNT and CDR2 FRNRAP. The CDR3 region is CASGLRAGGRIEQFF. CDR3 sequence (DNA): TGTGCTAGTGGTTTGCGAGCGGGAGGGCGGATTGAGCAGTTCTTC.

This clone has a handful of counts. J is TRBJ2-6 and V is TRBV15, with a weak D call TRBD2 (6 bases). The CDR3 totals 18 residues. Trimming removed 4 bases at V and 4 bases at J, with 20 bases between. Per the germline V gene, CDR1 is LNHNV and CDR2 is YYDKDF (reference sequence). The CDR3 bases are TGTGCCACCAGCACCCTGCCCGGAGGGGTCTCCGGGGCCAACGTCCTGACTTTC. It codes for CATSTLPGGVSGANVLTF.

This chain connects TRBV2 to TRBJ1-2; D gene uncertain. The CDR3 loop spans 13 amino acids. Germline V lookup: CDR1 SNHLY, CDR2 FYNNEI. The ends were cut back, 6 bases at V and 9 bases at J, with 17 bases in the middle. This CDR3 is CASSASFVASYTF. The CDR3 DNA reads TGTGCCAGCAGCGCCTCGTTTGTCGCCAGCTACACCTTC.

This clone was seen only a few times. The chain employs TRBV20-1 and TRBJ1-2, with D unresolved. This CDR3 is built from 11 residues. The V end lost 7 bases, the J end lost 2 bases, and 8 bases lay between the germline ends. Germline lookup yields CDR1 DFQATT and CDR2 SNEGSKA (reference sequence). For the CDR3, the DNA is TGCAGTGGCGTTAGGAACTATGGCTACACCTTC. Encoded protein: CSGVRNYGYTF.

V and J are TRBV7-2 and TRBJ2-6, with D tentatively TRBD1 (6 bases). The CDR3 is made up of 18 amino acids. CDR1 and CDR2 from the germline V gene are SGHTA and FQGNSA. Trimming took off 3 bases at V and 2 bases at J, with 17 bases between the two ends. Written as DNA, the CDR3 is TGTGCCAGCAGCTTGTACGCCAGGGGAAATGCTGGGGCCAACGTCCTGACTTTC. Amino acid sequence: CASSLYARGNAGANVLTF.

The genes are TRBV30 and TRBJ2-1; no clear D gene. Trimming cost V 3 bases and J 8 bases, with 8 bases left between them. Germline V gives CDR1 GTSNPN, CDR2 SVGIG (reference sequence). CDR3 size: 11 residues. CDR3 in amino acids: CAWSGPDEQFF. For the CDR3, the DNA is TGTGCCTGGAGCGGTCCGGATGAGCAGTTCTTC.

The CDR3: CASSPEGTSVDEQFF. In nucleotides, the CDR3 is TGCGCCAGCAGCCCGGAGGGGACTAGCGTCGATGAGCAGTTCTTC. The chain employs TRBV5-1 and TRBJ2-1; 10 positions agree with TRBD2. Trimming removed 4 bases from V and 8 bases from J; junction bases left unmatched: 9. The CDR3 spans 15 residues. Germline V gene sequence: CDR1 SGHRS, CDR2 YFSETQ.

The rearrangement links TRBV9 to TRBJ2-1; TRBD2 agrees at 8 bases. CDR3 length equals 16 residues. Germline CDR1 SGDLS, CDR2 YYNGEE. The V segment lost 4 bases and the J segment 3 bases; nucleotides outside the gene matches: 9. CDR3 nucleotides: TGTGCCAGCAGCCCTCGGACTAGCAGCCTCTACAATGAGCAGTTCTTC. It yields the protein CASSPRTSSLYNEQFF.

In this sample, this clone turned up a few times. The rearrangement links TRBV5-4 to TRBJ2-3; D is ambiguous. Germline V gene sequence: CDR1 SGHNT, CDR2 YYREEE (reference sequence). The CDR3 totals 13 residues. Trimming left V 10 bases short and J 3 bases short, with 15 bases between. DNA for the CDR3: TGTGCCGGACGGGCCTTTGGGACAGATACGCAGTATTTT. Amino acids: CAGRAFGTDTQYF.

The chain recombines TRBV5-1 with TRBJ1-1; a possible D gene is TRBD1 (5 bases). The CDR3 totals 14 residues. V lost 4 bases to trimming and J lost 0 bases, with 10 bases between them. Germline CDR1 reads SGHRS; CDR2 reads YFSETQ. CDR3 protein: CASSKGRLNTEAFF. CDR3 nucleotides: TGCGCCAGCAGCAAGGGACGGCTGAACACTGAAGCTTTCTTT.

The CDR3 protein is CASSADRADTIYF. CDR3 coding DNA: TGCGCCAGCAGCGCCGACAGGGCGGACACCATATATTTT. The V call is TRBV5-1, the J call TRBJ1-3, with TRBD1 matching 7 bases. V lost 4 bases and J lost 8; bases outside the gene matches: 6. This CDR3 has 13 residues. The germline V gene has CDR1 SGHRS and CDR2 YFSETQ.

J is TRBJ2-7 and V is TRBV28; TRBD2 agrees at 8 bases. V shed 8 bases, J shed 6 bases, and the junction held 15 bases outside the gene matches. Germline V lookup: CDR1 MDHEN, CDR2 SYDVKM. The CDR3 extends over 15 amino acids. In DNA form, the CDR3 reads TGTGCCAGCTGCCTCGGGGGTCGGGAGGGCCGCGAGCAGTACTTC. Its protein product is CASCLGGREGREQYF.

The CDR3 region has the DNA TGTGCCAGCAGTTTTTCTAGCGGGAGAGCCAATGAGCAGTTCTTC. Protein product: CASSFSSGRANEQFF. The chain combines TRBV28 with TRBJ2-1; 10 bases are a match to TRBD2. Germline values: CDR1 MDHEN, CDR2 SYDVKM. Losses at the gene ends were 3 bases for V and 6 bases for J; bases not matched to a gene: 5. CDR3 length equals 15 residues.

The chain carries TRBV7-8 and TRBJ1-1; tentatively, D is TRBD1 (5 bases). The CDR3 is 13 residues long. Germline lookup yields CDR1 SGHVS and CDR2 FQNEAQ. V was pared by 4 bases and J by 1 base, with 7 bases between. CDR3 amino acids: CASSSTENTEAFF. DNA of the CDR3: TGTGCCAGCAGCTCGACAGAGAACACTGAAGCTTTCTTT.

This sequence joins TRBV18 and TRBJ2-5, with a weak D call TRBD1 (5 bases). The CDR3 loop spans 14 amino acids. Trimming took off 0 bases at V and 5 bases at J, with 10 bases between the two ends. Germline lookup yields CDR1 KGHSH and CDR2 LQKENI. The CDR3 nucleotides are TGTGCCAGCTCACCACCTGGACAACCCGAGACCCAGTACTTC. Protein product: CASSPPGQPETQYF. The full variable domain, its missing parts supplied by reference TRBV18 and TRBJ2-5, is NAGVMQNPRHLVRRRGQEARLRCSPMKGHSHVYWYRQLPEEGLKFMVYLQKENIIDESGMPKERFSAEFPKEGPSILRIQQVVRGDSAAYFCASSPPGQPETQYFGPGTRLLVL.

This chain connects TRBV5-1 to TRBJ2-7; unclear D gene. The CDR3 has 14 residues. V was cut by 0 bases and J by 2 bases, with 9 bases left in between. The V gene's germline CDR1 is SGHRS and CDR2 YFSETQ. The CDR3 reads CASSLGVETYEQYF. CDR3 nucleotide sequence: TGCGCCAGCAGCTTGGGGGTAGAGACCTACGAGCAGTACTTC.